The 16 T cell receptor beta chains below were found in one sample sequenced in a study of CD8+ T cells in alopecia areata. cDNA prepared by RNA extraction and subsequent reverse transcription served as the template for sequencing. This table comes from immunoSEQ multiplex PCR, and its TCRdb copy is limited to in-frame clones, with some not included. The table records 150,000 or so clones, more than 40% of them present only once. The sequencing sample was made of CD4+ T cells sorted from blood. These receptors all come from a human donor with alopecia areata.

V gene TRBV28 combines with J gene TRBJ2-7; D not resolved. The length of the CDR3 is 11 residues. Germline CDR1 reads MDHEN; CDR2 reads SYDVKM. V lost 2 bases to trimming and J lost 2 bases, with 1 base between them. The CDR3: CASSLTYEQYF. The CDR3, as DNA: TGTGCCAGCAGTTTAACCTACGAGCAGTACTTC.

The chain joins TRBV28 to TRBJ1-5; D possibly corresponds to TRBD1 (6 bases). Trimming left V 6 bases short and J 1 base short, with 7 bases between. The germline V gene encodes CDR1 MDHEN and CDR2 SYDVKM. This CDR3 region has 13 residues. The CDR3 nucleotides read TGTGCCAGCAGGCAGGGGAGCAATCAGCCCCAGCATTTT. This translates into CASRQGSNQPQHF.

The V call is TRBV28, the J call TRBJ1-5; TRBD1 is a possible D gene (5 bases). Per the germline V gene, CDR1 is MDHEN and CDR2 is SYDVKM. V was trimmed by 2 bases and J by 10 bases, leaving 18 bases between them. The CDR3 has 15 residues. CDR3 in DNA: TGTGCCAGCAGTTTAGGACCCGGGACGAGATATCCCCAGCATTTT. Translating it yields CASSLGPGTRYPQHF.

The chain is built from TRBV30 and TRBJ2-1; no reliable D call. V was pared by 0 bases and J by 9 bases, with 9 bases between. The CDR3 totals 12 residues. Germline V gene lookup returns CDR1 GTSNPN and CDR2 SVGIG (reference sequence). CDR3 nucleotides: TGTGCCTGGAGTGTAACCCCGGGTGAGCAGTTCTTC. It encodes CAWSVTPGEQFF.

CDR3 region: CASSLGAMNTEAFF. CDR3 DNA: TGTGCCAGCAGCTTGGGAGCTATGAACACTGAAGCTTTCTTT. The V and J genes are TRBV5-6 and TRBJ1-1; unclear D gene. Trimming took off 0 bases at V and 0 bases at J, with 6 bases between the two ends. Looked up from germline, CDR1 is SGHDT and CDR2 is YYEEEE. This CDR3 comprises 14 residues.

CDR3 bases: TGTGCCAGCAGTTTCCCCCCCTACTACGAGCAGTACTTC. Amino acids: CASSFPPYYEQYF. This chain joins TRBV27 and TRBJ2-7, with unresolved D. Trimming shortened V by 3 bases and J by 3 bases, and 9 bases separated the two germline ends. CDR1 and CDR2 (germline): MNHEY, SMNVEV (reference sequence). CDR3 size: 13 residues.

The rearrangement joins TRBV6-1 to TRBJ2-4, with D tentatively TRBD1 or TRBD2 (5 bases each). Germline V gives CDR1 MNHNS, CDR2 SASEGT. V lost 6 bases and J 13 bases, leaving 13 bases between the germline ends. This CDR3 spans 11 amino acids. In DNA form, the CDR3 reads TGTGCCAGCAGAACTTCGGGACCACAGTACTTC. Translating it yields CASRTSGPQYF.

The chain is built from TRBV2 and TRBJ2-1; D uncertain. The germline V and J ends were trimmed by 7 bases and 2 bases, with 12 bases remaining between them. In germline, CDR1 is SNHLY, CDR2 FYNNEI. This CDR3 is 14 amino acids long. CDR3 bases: TGTGCCAGCACCAAAGAGGTGGCCTACAATGAGCAGTTCTTC. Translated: CASTKEVAYNEQFF.

In DNA, the CDR3 is TGTGCCTGGAGTCTGGGACTTTCCTACGAGCAGTACTTC. It specifies CAWSLGLSYEQYF. The chain is built from TRBV30 and TRBJ2-7, with D tentatively TRBD2 (6 bases). The CDR3 length is 13 residues. Germline V gives CDR1 GTSNPN, CDR2 SVGIG (reference sequence). V was clipped by 2 bases and J by 1 base, with 9 bases between them.

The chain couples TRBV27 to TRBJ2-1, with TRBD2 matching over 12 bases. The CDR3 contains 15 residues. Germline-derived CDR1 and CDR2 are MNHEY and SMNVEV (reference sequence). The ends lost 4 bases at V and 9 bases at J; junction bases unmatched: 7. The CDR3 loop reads CASSSGLAGRGEQFF. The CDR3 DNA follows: TGTGCCAGCAGTTCCGGACTAGCGGGGAGGGGTGAGCAGTTCTTC.

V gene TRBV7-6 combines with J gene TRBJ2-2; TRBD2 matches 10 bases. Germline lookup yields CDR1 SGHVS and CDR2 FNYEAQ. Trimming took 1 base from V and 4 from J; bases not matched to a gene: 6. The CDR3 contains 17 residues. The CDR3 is CASSLEAGGPGTGELFF. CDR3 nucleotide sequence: TGTGCCAGCAGCTTAGAAGCGGGAGGGCCGGGCACCGGGGAGCTGTTTTTT.

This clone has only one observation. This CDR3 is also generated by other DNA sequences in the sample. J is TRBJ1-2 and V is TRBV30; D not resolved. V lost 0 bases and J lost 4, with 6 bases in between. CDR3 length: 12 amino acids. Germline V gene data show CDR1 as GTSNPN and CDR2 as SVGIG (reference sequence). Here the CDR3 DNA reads TGTGCCTGGAGTGTACGGAGCTATGGCTACACCTTC. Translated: CAWSVRSYGYTF. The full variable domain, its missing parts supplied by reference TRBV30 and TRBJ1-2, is SQTIHQWPATLVQPVGSPLSLECTVEGTSNPNLYWYRQAAGRGLQLLFYSVGIGQISSEVPQNLSASRPQDRQFILSSKKLLLSDSGFYLCAWSVRSYGYTFGSGTRLTVV.

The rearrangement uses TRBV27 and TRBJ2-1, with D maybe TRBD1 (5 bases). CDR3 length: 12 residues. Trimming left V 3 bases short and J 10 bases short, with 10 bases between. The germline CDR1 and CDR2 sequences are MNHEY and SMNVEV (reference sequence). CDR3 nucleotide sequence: TGTGCCAGCAGTTTCTGGGGCCTGGAGCAGTTCTTC. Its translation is CASSFWGLEQFF.

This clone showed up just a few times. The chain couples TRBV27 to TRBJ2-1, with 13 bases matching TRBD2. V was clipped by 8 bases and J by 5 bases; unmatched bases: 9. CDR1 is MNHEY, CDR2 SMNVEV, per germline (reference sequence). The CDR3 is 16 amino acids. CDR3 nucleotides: TGTGCCAGCTCACTAGCGGGAGGGCCCCGGGACAATGAGCAGTTCTTC. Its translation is CASSLAGGPRDNEQFF.

The CDR3 reads CASSVGSHNLWGLRTDTQYF. DNA of the CDR3: TGTGCCAGCAGCGTAGGTTCACACAATCTTTGGGGACTACGCACAGATACGCAGTATTTT. This sequence joins TRBV9 and TRBJ2-3; 7 bases fit TRBD2. The CDR3 extends over 20 amino acids. J lost 1 base, V lost 0 bases, and 17 bases had no gene match. The V gene's germline CDR1 is SGDLS and CDR2 YYNGEE.

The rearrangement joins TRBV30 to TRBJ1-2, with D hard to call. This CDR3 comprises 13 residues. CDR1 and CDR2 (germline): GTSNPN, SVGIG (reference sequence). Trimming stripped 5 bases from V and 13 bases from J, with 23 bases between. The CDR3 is CAWDPGSGSGFTF. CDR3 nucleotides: TGTGCCTGGGATCCAGGCTCCGGTAGTGGATTCACCTTC.